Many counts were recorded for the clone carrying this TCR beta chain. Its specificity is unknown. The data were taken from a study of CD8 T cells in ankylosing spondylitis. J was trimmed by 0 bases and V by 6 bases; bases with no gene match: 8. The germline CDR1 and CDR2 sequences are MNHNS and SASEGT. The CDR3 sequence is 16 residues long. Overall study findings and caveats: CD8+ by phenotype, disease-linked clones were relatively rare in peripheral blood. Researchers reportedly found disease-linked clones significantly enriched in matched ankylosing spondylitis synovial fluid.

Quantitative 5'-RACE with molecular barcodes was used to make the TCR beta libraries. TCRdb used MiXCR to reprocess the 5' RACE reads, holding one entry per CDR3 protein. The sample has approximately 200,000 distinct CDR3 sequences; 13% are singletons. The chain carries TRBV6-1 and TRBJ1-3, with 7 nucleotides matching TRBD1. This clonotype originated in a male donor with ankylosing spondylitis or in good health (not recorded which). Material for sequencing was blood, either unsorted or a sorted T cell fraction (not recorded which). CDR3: CASSQQGSISGNTIYF. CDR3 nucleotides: TGTGCCAGCAGCCAACAGGGGTCTATCTCTGGAAACACCATATATTTT.